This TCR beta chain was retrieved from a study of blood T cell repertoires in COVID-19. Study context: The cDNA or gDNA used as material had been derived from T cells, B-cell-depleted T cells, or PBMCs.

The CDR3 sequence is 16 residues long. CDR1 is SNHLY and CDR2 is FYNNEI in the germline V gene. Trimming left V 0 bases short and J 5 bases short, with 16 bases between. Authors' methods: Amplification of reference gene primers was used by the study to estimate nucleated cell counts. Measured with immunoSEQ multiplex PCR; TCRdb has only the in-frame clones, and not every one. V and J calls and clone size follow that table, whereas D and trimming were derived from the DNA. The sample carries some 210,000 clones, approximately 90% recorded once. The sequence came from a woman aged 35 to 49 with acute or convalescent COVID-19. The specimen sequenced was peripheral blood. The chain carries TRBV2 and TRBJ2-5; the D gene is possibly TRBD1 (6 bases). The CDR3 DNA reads TGTGCCAGCAGTGAAGCTTGGGCAGGGGCTGGGGAGACCCAGTACTTC. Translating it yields CASSEAWAGAGETQYF. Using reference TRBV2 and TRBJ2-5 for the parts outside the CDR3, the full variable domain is EPEVTQTPSHQVTQMGQEVILRCVPISNHLYFYWYRQILGQKVEFLVSFYNNEISEKSEIFDDQFSVERPDGSNFTLKIRSTKLEDSAMYFCASSEAWAGAGETQYFGPGTRLLVL.